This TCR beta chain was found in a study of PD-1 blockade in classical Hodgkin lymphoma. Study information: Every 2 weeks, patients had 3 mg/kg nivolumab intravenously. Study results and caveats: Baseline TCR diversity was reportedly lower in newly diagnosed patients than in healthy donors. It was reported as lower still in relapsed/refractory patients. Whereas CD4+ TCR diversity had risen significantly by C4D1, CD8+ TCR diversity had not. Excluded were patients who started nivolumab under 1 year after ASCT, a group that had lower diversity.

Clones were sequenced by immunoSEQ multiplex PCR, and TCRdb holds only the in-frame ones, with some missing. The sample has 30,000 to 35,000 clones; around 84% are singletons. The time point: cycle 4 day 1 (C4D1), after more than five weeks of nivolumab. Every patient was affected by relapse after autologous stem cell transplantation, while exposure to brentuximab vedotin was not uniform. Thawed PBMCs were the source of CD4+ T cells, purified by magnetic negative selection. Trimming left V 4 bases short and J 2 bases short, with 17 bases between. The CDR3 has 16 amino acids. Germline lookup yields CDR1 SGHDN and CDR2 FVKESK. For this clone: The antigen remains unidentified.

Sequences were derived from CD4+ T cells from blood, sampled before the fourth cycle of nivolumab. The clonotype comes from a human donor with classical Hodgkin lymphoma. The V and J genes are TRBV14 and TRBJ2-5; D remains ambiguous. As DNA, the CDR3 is TGTGCCAGCAGCCGGTCGACGGACCAATCTCAAGAGACCCAGTACTTC. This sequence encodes CASSRSTDQSQETQYF. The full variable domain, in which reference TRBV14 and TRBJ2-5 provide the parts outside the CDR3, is EAGVTQFPSHSVIEKGQTVTLRCDPISGHDNLYWYRRVMGKEIKFLLHFVKESKQDESGMPNNRFLAERTGGTYSTLKVQPAELEDSGVYFCASSRSTDQSQETQYFGPGTRLLVL.